The clone carrying this T cell receptor beta chain was recorded a few times. Its cognate antigen is unknown. The germline gives CDR1 MNHEY, CDR2 SVGAGI. CDR3 length equals 14 residues. V was cut by 2 bases and J by 7 bases, with 9 bases left in between. These data originate in a study of long-term antiretroviral therapy in people with HIV. Broader study findings: Therapy changes, viral resistance and ART adherence were not documented in the available data. Clones that expanded before ART (that is, prior to treatment) dominated the repertoire at all time points. The blood, collected between about 2003 and 2017, was possibly taken under older ART regimens.

An immunoSEQ assay, version v3.0, was performed at survey level. The study targeted 40,000-50,000 T-cell genomes per sample in sequencing. Sequenced by immunoSEQ multiplex PCR; TCRdb stores in-frame clones only, minus some. The sample has over 25,000 clones, around 84% seen once. The gene calls are TRBV6-5 and TRBJ1-6, with D unresolved. The TCR sequence derives from a woman younger than 45 with HIV. Sequencing used unsorted PBMCs, obtained 0.8 years after starting antiretroviral therapy. The CDR3 here is CASSYDPKNSPLHF. The CDR3 DNA sequence: TGTGCCAGCAGTTACGACCCAAAAAATTCACCCCTCCACTTT.